This is a list of T cell receptor beta chains from one sample in a study of cytomegalovirus exposure and HLA in healthy donors. Assay: immunoSEQ multiplex PCR; the TCRdb copy retains only in-frame clones and omits some. The sample includes about 130,000 clones, roughly 77% seen only once; the top ten take around 1%. The sample was PBMCs. These TCRs come from a young woman in good health and CMV-seronegative. Both conserved end residues are part of each CDR3. Each record gives: V gene, CDR3 length, J gene, D gene, clone size, CDR3 protein, CDR3 DNA. A D gene is named only where the DNA matches it firmly. Clone sizes are given selectively: once, few, many, or a class where the clone is expanded.

V: TRBV5-1
length: 15
J: TRBJ1-1
D: -
size: -
CDR3: CASSAAGQGNTEAFF
DNA: TGCGCCAGCAGCGCCGCGGGGCAGGGGAACACTGAAGCTTTCTTT

V: TRBV9
length: 14
J: TRBJ2-5
D: TRBD2
size: -
CDR3: CASSVGAGEETQYF
DNA: TGTGCCAGCAGCGTAGGGGCGGGAGAGGAGACCCAGTACTTC

V: TRBV6-1
length: 16
J: TRBJ2-5
D: TRBD2
size: -
CDR3: CASSEVRLARGETQYF
DNA: TGTGCCAGCAGTGAAGTGCGACTAGCCAGAGGAGAGACCCAGTACTTC

V: TRBV7-3
length: 15
J: TRBJ2-7
D: TRBD1
size: -
CDR3: CASSIRTGEEYEQYF
DNA: TGTGCCAGCAGCATTAGGACAGGGGAGGAATACGAGCAGTACTTC

V: TRBV4-2
length: 14
J: TRBJ1-6
D: TRBD1
size: -
CDR3: CASSQGQGGSPLHF
DNA: TGTGCCAGCAGCCAGGGACAGGGCGGGTCACCCCTCCACTTT

V: TRBV4-1
length: 15
J: TRBJ2-3
D: TRBD1
size: -
CDR3: CASSGAGQESDTQYF
DNA: TGCGCCAGCAGCGGTGCGGGACAGGAGTCAGATACGCAGTATTTT

V: TRBV30
length: 14
J: TRBJ2-5
D: -
size: -
CDR3: CAWSVRGARETQYF
DNA: TGTGCCTGGAGTGTTCGCGGGGCCCGGGAGACCCAGTACTTC

V: TRBV7-3
length: 15
J: TRBJ2-3
D: TRBD2
size: -
CDR3: CASSLRTGGQDTQYF
DNA: TGTGCCAGCAGCTTAAGGACGGGAGGGCAGGATACGCAGTATTTT

V: TRBV6-5
length: 15
J: TRBJ2-1
D: TRBD1
size: -
CDR3: CASSPPGTADNEQFF
DNA: TGTGCCAGCAGTCCTCCGGGGACAGCCGACAATGAGCAGTTCTTC

V: TRBV6-1
length: 14
J: TRBJ1-4
D: TRBD1
size: few
CDR3: CASSAQGGPEKLFF
DNA: TGTGCCAGCAGTGCTCAGGGGGGACCAGAAAAACTGTTTTTT

V: TRBV7-2
length: 15
J: TRBJ2-7
D: -
size: -
CDR3: CASSSLRVTLYEQYF
DNA: TGTGCCAGCAGCTCCCTACGGGTAACGCTCTACGAGCAGTACTTC

V: TRBV6-6
length: 10
J: TRBJ2-1
D: -
size: -
CDR3: CASSDNEQFF
DNA: TGTGCCAGCAGCGACAATGAGCAGTTCTTC

V: TRBV28
length: 13
J: TRBJ2-5
D: -
size: -
CDR3: CASSPPGQETQYF
DNA: TGTGCCAGCAGTCCCCCGGGGCAAGAGACCCAGTACTTC

V: TRBV5-6
length: 16
J: TRBJ1-6
D: TRBD1
size: -
CDR3: CASSQNWDRDNSPLHF
DNA: TGTGCCAGCAGCCAAAATTGGGACAGAGATAATTCACCCCTCCACTTT

V: TRBV5-4
length: 15
J: TRBJ2-5
D: TRBD2
size: -
CDR3: CASSDELAGGETQYF
DNA: TGTGCCAGCAGCGATGAACTAGCGGGGGGGGAGACCCAGTACTTC

V: TRBV5-6
length: 18
J: TRBJ2-6
D: -
size: -
CDR3: CASSETGFPWSGANVLTF
DNA: TGTGCCAGCAGCGAGACAGGATTCCCCTGGTCTGGGGCCAACGTCCTGACTTTC

V: TRBV11-1
length: 17
J: TRBJ2-1
D: TRBD2
size: few
CDR3: CASSLQLAGGLYNEQFF
DNA: TGTGCCAGCAGCTTACAACTAGCGGGGGGCCTCTACAATGAGCAGTTCTTC

V: TRBV7-3
length: 14
J: TRBJ2-1
D: -
size: -
CDR3: CASSFQGGYNEQFF
DNA: TGTGCCAGCAGCTTCCAGGGTGGATACAATGAGCAGTTCTTC

V: TRBV2
length: 16
J: TRBJ2-7
D: TRBD2
size: few
CDR3: CASRDPSGGDSYEQYF
DNA: TGTGCCAGCAGAGACCCTAGCGGGGGAGATTCCTACGAGCAGTACTTC

V: TRBV21-1
length: 16
J: TRBJ2-1
D: -
size: -
CDR3: CASSKVRGLSYNEQFF
DNA: TGTGCCAGCAGCAAAGTTCGGGGATTGAGCTACAATGAGCAGTTCTTC

V: TRBV10-3
length: 12
J: TRBJ1-5
D: -
size: once
CDR3: CATSGGNQPQHF
DNA: TGTGCCACCTCGGGAGGCAATCAGCCCCAGCATTTT

V: TRBV27
length: 14
J: TRBJ2-7
D: -
size: -
CDR3: CASSPRVFHYEQYF
DNA: TGTGCCAGCAGTCCCAGGGTTTTCCATTACGAGCAGTACTTC

V: TRBV15
length: 15
J: TRBJ1-5
D: -
size: once
CDR3: CATSDHRGGNQPQHF
DNA: TGTGCCACCAGTGATCATCGGGGGGGCAATCAGCCCCAGCATTTT

V: TRBV15
length: 15
J: TRBJ1-4
D: -
size: -
CDR3: CATSRGRGGNEKLFF
DNA: TGTGCCACCAGCAGAGGAAGGGGCGGTAATGAAAAACTGTTTTTT

V: TRBV15
length: 17
J: TRBJ2-3
D: TRBD2
size: few
CDR3: CATSRDWASGATDTQYF
DNA: TGTGCCACCAGCAGAGATTGGGCTAGCGGGGCCACAGATACGCAGTATTTT

V: TRBV4-1
length: 14
J: TRBJ2-3
D: TRBD1
size: -
CDR3: CASSKPDRADTQYF
DNA: TGCGCCAGCAGCAAACCCGACAGGGCAGATACGCAGTATTTT

V: TRBV6-1
length: 14
J: TRBJ1-2
D: -
size: few
CDR3: CASSVYVGKNGYTF
DNA: TGTGCCAGCAGTGTCTATGTCGGGAAGAATGGCTACACCTTC

V: TRBV5-1
length: 14
J: TRBJ2-6
D: -
size: -
CDR3: CASSEDSGANVLTF
DNA: TGCGCCAGCAGCGAGGACTCTGGGGCCAACGTCCTGACTTTC

V: TRBV25-1
length: 16
J: TRBJ2-1
D: -
size: -
CDR3: CASSDGGRGWNNEQFF
DNA: TGTGCCAGCAGTGATGGGGGGCGGGGGTGGAACAATGAGCAGTTCTTC

V: TRBV6-6
length: 14
J: TRBJ2-7
D: -
size: few
CDR3: CASQVSGLGYEQYF
DNA: TGTGCCAGCCAAGTTTCGGGACTCGGGTACGAGCAGTACTTC

V: TRBV6-1
length: 13
J: TRBJ1-2
D: TRBD1
size: few
CDR3: CANWDRANYGYTF
DNA: TGTGCCAACTGGGACAGGGCTAACTATGGCTACACCTTC

V: TRBV2
length: 16
J: TRBJ2-6
D: TRBD1
size: -
CDR3: CASRQGTASGANVLTF
DNA: TGTGCCAGCAGGCAAGGGACAGCCTCTGGGGCCAACGTCCTGACTTTC

V: TRBV14
length: 15
J: TRBJ1-1
D: -
size: -
CDR3: CASSQRAGPATEAFF
DNA: TGTGCCAGCAGCCAACGGGCAGGGCCCGCGACTGAAGCTTTCTTT

V: TRBV30
length: 13
J: TRBJ1-1
D: -
size: -
CDR3: CAWIKRKNTEAFF
DNA: TGTGCCTGGATTAAGCGTAAGAACACTGAAGCTTTCTTT

V: TRBV19
length: 16
J: TRBJ2-2
D: -
size: -
CDR3: CASSNRATINTGELFF
DNA: TGTGCCAGTAGCAATCGCGCGACTATAAACACCGGGGAGCTGTTTTTT

V: TRBV6-1
length: 14
J: TRBJ2-7
D: TRBD1
size: -
CDR3: CASGPIDRVHEQYF
DNA: TGTGCCAGCGGCCCTATCGACAGGGTCCACGAGCAGTACTTC

V: TRBV7-9
length: 16
J: TRBJ2-1
D: TRBD2
size: -
CDR3: CASSLGSGLAGGEQFF
DNA: TGTGCCAGCAGCTTGGGGTCGGGACTAGCGGGGGGTGAGCAGTTCTTC

V: TRBV10-3
length: 14
J: TRBJ2-7
D: TRBD2
size: -
CDR3: CAIRIAGGSYEQYF
DNA: TGTGCCATCAGGATAGCGGGAGGATCCTACGAGCAGTACTTC

V: TRBV11-2
length: 16
J: TRBJ2-1
D: TRBD2
size: -
CDR3: CASSLLASGDYNEQFF
DNA: TGTGCCAGCAGCTTATTAGCCAGCGGGGATTACAATGAGCAGTTCTTC

V: TRBV20-1
length: 11
J: TRBJ2-3
D: -
size: -
CDR3: CSATRADTQYF
DNA: TGCAGTGCTACCCGGGCAGATACGCAGTATTTT

V: TRBV19
length: 13
J: TRBJ1-2
D: -
size: once
CDR3: CASATGSLDGYTF
DNA: TGTGCCAGTGCTACAGGGTCACTCGATGGCTACACCTTC

V: TRBV5-4
length: 15
J: TRBJ1-5
D: -
size: -
CDR3: CASSLGAGIAQPQHF
DNA: TGTGCCAGCAGCTTGGGAGCAGGTATTGCTCAGCCCCAGCATTTT